The clone carrying this T cell receptor beta chain showed up just a few times. What it binds is unknown. Among the patients, aged 18 to 65, hyperthyroidism was newly diagnosed and had lasted under 2 months. The entry originates in a study of T cells in Graves' hyperthyroidism and ophthalmopathy. V lost 1 base to trimming and J lost 6 bases, with 10 bases between them. The germline CDR1 and CDR2 sequences are MNHEY and SMNVEV (reference sequence). The CDR3 sequence is 15 residues long. Amplified regions were TCR beta CDR3 sequences from RNA transcripts. Using the HTBI primer set, a first-round RT-PCR was run on the TCR CDR3. From the multiplex PCR reads, TCRdb called clonotypes with MiXCR, one entry per CDR3 protein. This table has a few hundred thousand distinct CDR3 sequences, 40% to 55% appearing once. Findings and caveats of the study: Expanded thyroid clonotypes (above 0.001) were mostly also found in blood.

The receptor was isolated from a woman aged 18-35 years with Graves' hyperthyroidism. Sequenced material: peripheral blood or thyroid tissue (not recorded which). This sequence joins TRBV27 and TRBJ1-6; possibly TRBD1 for D (6 bases). CDR3 coding DNA: TGTGCCAGCAGTTTATTGGGGGCTGCTAATTCACCCCTCCACTTT. Its translation: CASSLLGAANSPLHF.